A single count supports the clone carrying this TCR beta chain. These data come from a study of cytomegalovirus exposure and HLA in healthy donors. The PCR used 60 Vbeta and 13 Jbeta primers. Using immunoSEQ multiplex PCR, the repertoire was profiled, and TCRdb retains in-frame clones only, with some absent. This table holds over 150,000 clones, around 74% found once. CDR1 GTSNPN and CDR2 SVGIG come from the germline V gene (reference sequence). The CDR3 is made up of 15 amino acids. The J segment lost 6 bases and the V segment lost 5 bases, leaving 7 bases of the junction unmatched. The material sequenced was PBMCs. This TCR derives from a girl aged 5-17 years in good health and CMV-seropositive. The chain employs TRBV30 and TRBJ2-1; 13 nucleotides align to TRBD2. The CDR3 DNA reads TGTGCCTGGGCCGCCGGGACTAGCGGGGCCAATGAGCAGTTCTTC. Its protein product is CAWAAGTSGANEQFF.